This T cell receptor (beta chain) was documented in a study of control samples from healthy donors and cancer patients. Profiling relied on immunoSEQ multiplex PCR, and the TCRdb table lists in-frame clones only, not all of them. The data show 100,000 or so clones, more than 85% seen once. The germline CDR1 and CDR2 sequences are SEHNR and FQNEAQ (reference sequence). This CDR3 spans 19 amino acids. With 2 bases clipped from V and 4 bases from J, the junction kept 10 bases outside the gene matches. The TCR sequence derives from a woman aged 50 to 60 in good health. Sequenced sample: blood. This rearrangement joins TRBV7-9 to TRBJ2-1; 14 positions match TRBD2. The chain's CDR3 is CASSLSGLAGVPLYNEQFF. The CDR3 nucleotides read TGTGCCAGCAGCTTATCGGGACTAGCGGGGGTACCCCTGTACAATGAGCAGTTCTTC.